A single sample is the source of the 24 T cell receptor beta chains below, sequenced in a study of T cell responses to AZD1222 COVID-19 vaccine (TCRdb year 2021). Interpreted using the paper, the time point label stands for: about 28 days (+/-7) after the second vaccine dose. Receptor amplification or capture employed the immunoSEQ multiplex PCR assay. TCRdb took over this immuneACCESS table, retaining in-frame rearrangements with V and J assigned. Such tables are incomplete; in checked studies, under half of the missing clones stem from an unresolved V gene, and the remainder is unexplained. This sample has about 160,000 clones in its table, and 80% to 95% of those were observed once. Of the sample, roughly 3.2% falls within the top ten clones. The sequencing here drew on peripheral blood, taken 28 days after the second AZD1222 dose. Every receptor here comes from an adult who received the AZD1222 COVID-19 vaccine.

The gene calls are TRBV5-1 and TRBJ2-7, with unresolved D. Germline CDR1 and CDR2: SGHRS and YFSETQ. The V and J ends lost 6 bases and 0 bases respectively, with 16 bases between them. CDR3 length equals 15 residues. The CDR3 protein is CASKRGGQTSYEQYF. Written as DNA, the CDR3 is TGCGCCAGCAAACGTGGTGGCCAGACCTCCTACGAGCAGTACTTC.

The chain joins TRBV5-6 to TRBJ1-4; 11 nucleotides match TRBD1. Per germline, CDR1 SGHDT and CDR2 YYEEEE. The V segment lost 2 bases and the J segment 6 bases; nucleotides outside the gene matches: 6. The CDR3 loop spans 16 amino acids. The CDR3 region is CASSFVDRGRDEKLFF. CDR3 coding DNA: TGTGCCAGCAGCTTCGTGGACAGGGGGCGGGATGAAAAACTGTTTTTT.

The genes are TRBV10-3 and TRBJ1-5; possible D gene TRBD1, 5 bases. Between the trimmed V and J ends, which lost 0 bases and 8 bases, there was a span of 14 bases. CDR3 length: 15 residues. Germline assignment: CDR1 ENHRY and CDR2 SYGVKD. As DNA, the CDR3 is TGTGCCATCAGTGAGTCGGACACCCCGGGTGAGCCCCAGCATTTT. Translating it yields CAISESDTPGEPQHF.

CDR3 loop: CASSLGQQISNTEAFF. The CDR3 DNA reads as TGCGCCAGCAGCTTGGGACAGCAAATTTCGAACACTGAAGCTTTCTTT. This sequence joins TRBV5-1 and TRBJ1-1; D is possibly TRBD1 (5 bases). The CDR3 has 16 residues. Germline CDR1 and CDR2: SGHRS and YFSETQ. The germline V and J ends were trimmed by 0 bases and 1 base, with 13 bases remaining between them.

The chain carries TRBV28 and TRBJ2-7; a weak D match, TRBD1 (6 bases). With 6 bases removed from V and 5 bases from J, the gap between germline ends came to 20 bases. The V gene's germline CDR1 is MDHEN and CDR2 SYDVKM. This CDR3 is 15 amino acids long. The CDR3 DNA sequence: TGTGCCAGCAGGGGATGGGAGCAGGGGCCCCACGAGCAGTACTTC. Translated, it gives CASRGWEQGPHEQYF.

The rearrangement joins TRBV6-1 to TRBJ2-5; possible D gene TRBD1, 7 bases. Germline CDR1 MNHNS, CDR2 SASEGT. The V end lost 2 bases, the J end lost 5 bases, and 21 bases lay between the germline ends. The CDR3 is made up of 17 amino acids. The CDR3 DNA follows: TGTGCCAGCAGTGAACCAGGGGGACTTAGCCCCGTTGAGACCCAGTACTTC. It is translated as CASSEPGGLSPVETQYF.

The chain joins TRBV5-6 to TRBJ2-1, with D tentatively TRBD2 (5 bases). The CDR3 extends over 15 amino acids. V shed 4 bases and J shed 3 bases, with 14 bases lying between them. Germline CDR1 and CDR2: SGHDT and YYEEEE. The CDR3 DNA follows: TGTGCCAGCAGCGCCACTAGAGGTGGCTACAATGAGCAGTTCTTC. Residues: CASSATRGGYNEQFF.

The rearrangement links TRBV2 to TRBJ2-7, with 13 bases that match TRBD2. V was pared by 7 bases and J by 5 bases, with 11 bases of the junction left unmatched. Germline assignment: CDR1 SNHLY and CDR2 FYNNEI. This CDR3 contains 16 residues. The CDR3 here is CASTPQTSGRVHEQYF. The CDR3 DNA follows: TGTGCCAGCACCCCGCAAACTAGCGGGAGGGTCCACGAGCAGTACTTC.

The rearrangement joins TRBV25-1 to TRBJ1-4; the match to TRBD1 covers 7 bases. The CDR3 is 16 amino acids. The germline CDR1 and CDR2 sequences are MGHDK and SYGVNS. Unmatched junction bases numbered 8, after V lost 4 bases and J lost 3 bases. The CDR3 region is CASSAPYRGANEKLFF. DNA of the CDR3: TGTGCCAGCAGTGCCCCCTACAGGGGAGCTAATGAAAAACTGTTTTTT.

The gene calls are TRBV30 and TRBJ1-5; tentative D call: TRBD1 (5 bases). Germline-derived CDR1 and CDR2 are GTSNPN and SVGIG (reference sequence). CDR3 length: 13 residues. V shed 3 bases and J shed 5 bases, with 11 bases lying between them. The CDR3 DNA follows: TGTGCCTGGAGCCCAGGGTCTGATCAGCCCCAGCATTTT. Translating gives CAWSPGSDQPQHF.

This chain connects TRBV6-1 to TRBJ1-5; the D is unclear. The V end lost 1 base, the J end lost 7 bases, and 11 bases lay between the germline ends. Germline V lookup: CDR1 MNHNS, CDR2 SASEGT. This CDR3 has 14 amino acids. The CDR3 DNA sequence: TGTGCCAGCAGTGAAGAGGGAAGGCGACAGCCCCAGCATTTT. Residues: CASSEEGRRQPQHF.

The chain is built from TRBV5-8 and TRBJ2-7, with D perhaps matching TRBD2 (5 bases). This CDR3 comprises 12 residues. CDR1 and CDR2 from the germline V gene are SGHTS and YDEGEE. V was clipped by 2 bases and J by 3 bases, with 6 bases between them. CDR3 amino acids: CASSLEGYEQYF. Here the CDR3 DNA reads TGTGCCAGCAGCTTAGAGGGCTACGAGCAGTACTTC.

The chain joins TRBV5-6 to TRBJ2-7, with TRBD2 as a possible D gene (5 bases). Trimming removed 4 bases at V and 7 bases at J, with 12 bases between. The CDR3 contains 12 residues. CDR1 and CDR2 from the germline V gene are SGHDT and YYEEEE. The CDR3 DNA sequence: TGTGCCAGCAGCCTACCCCCGGGAGAGCAGTACTTC. Encoded protein: CASSLPPGEQYF.

V is TRBV2 and J is TRBJ1-2; D is unclear. The CDR3 runs to 15 residues. Per the germline V gene, CDR1 is SNHLY and CDR2 is FYNNEI. Trimming left V 2 bases short and J 1 base short, with 11 bases between. CDR3 nucleotides: TGTGCCAGCAGTGAACGGGATCCAATTAACTATGGCTACACCTTC. It encodes CASSERDPINYGYTF.

This chain uses TRBV6-4 with TRBJ1-6, with TRBD1 matching 10 bases. CDR1 is MRHNA, CDR2 SNTAGT, per germline. Unmatched junction bases numbered 2, after V lost 0 bases and J lost 9 bases. CDR3 size: 15 residues. The CDR3 coding sequence is TGTGCCAGCAGTGACTCCGGGACAGGGGCTTCACCCCTCCACTTT. It translates to CASSDSGTGASPLHF.

The chain carries TRBV30 and TRBJ2-1; 10 positions agree with TRBD2. Trimming took 1 base from V and 5 from J; bases not matched to a gene: 2. CDR3 size: 14 residues. Per the germline V gene, CDR1 is GTSNPN and CDR2 is SVGIG (reference sequence). This chain's CDR3 is CAWSGLAGNNEQFF. CDR3 DNA: TGTGCCTGGAGTGGACTAGCGGGCAACAATGAGCAGTTCTTC.

The rearrangement uses TRBV7-8 and TRBJ2-2; no clear D gene. The CDR3 is made up of 15 amino acids. Trimming took 3 bases from V and 0 from J, leaving 8 bases between them. Germline V lookup: CDR1 SGHVS, CDR2 FQNEAQ. The DNA for the CDR3 is TGTGCCAGCAGCTTTGAAGTGGCGAACACCGGGGAGCTGTTTTTT. Amino acid sequence: CASSFEVANTGELFF.

This chain joins TRBV2 and TRBJ1-5; no reliable D call. V lost 3 bases, J lost 6 bases, and 12 bases lay in between. This CDR3 has 14 amino acids. Germline V gene lookup returns CDR1 SNHLY and CDR2 FYNNEI. Written as DNA, the CDR3 is TGTGCCAGCAGTGAGAGAGTGTTTAGTCAGCCCCAGCATTTT. Its translation: CASSERVFSQPQHF.

The V gene is TRBV6-1, the J gene TRBJ1-5; TRBD1 agrees at 9 bases. CDR3 length: 17 amino acids. V was pared by 4 bases and J by 3 bases, with 10 bases of the junction left unmatched. CDR1 and CDR2 from the germline V gene are MNHNS and SASEGT. DNA of the CDR3: TGTGCCAGCAGTGCGGGTAGGACAGGGGATTTCAATCAGCCCCAGCATTTT. Its translation is CASSAGRTGDFNQPQHF.

CDR3 nucleotides: TGTGCCAGCAGTGAACAAGAGACCCAGTACTTC. Its translation is CASSEQETQYF. The chain employs TRBV2 and TRBJ2-5; D not certain. Germline lookup yields CDR1 SNHLY and CDR2 FYNNEI. CDR3 length: 11 residues. V lost 2 bases, J lost 2 bases, and 0 bases lay in between.

The chain carries TRBV5-5 and TRBJ1-1, with 10 bases that match TRBD1. The CDR3 length is 14 residues. Germline assignment: CDR1 SGHKS and CDR2 YYEKEE (reference sequence). J lost 3 bases, V lost 4 bases, and 3 bases had no gene match. The CDR3 nucleotides are TGTGCCAGCAGCACGACAGGGGGCGACACTGAAGCTTTCTTT. Translated, it gives CASSTTGGDTEAFF.

This clone was counted a single time. The rearrangement joins TRBV27 to TRBJ1-5; TRBD1 aligns across 8 bases. Germline V CDR1 and CDR2: MNHEY, SMNVEV (reference sequence). The V and J ends lost 0 bases and 6 bases, in that order; junction bases with no gene match: 4. The CDR3 totals 15 residues. CDR3 sequence (DNA): TGTGCCAGCAGTTTATCCCCGACAGGGGCTCAGCCCCAGCATTTT. It codes for CASSLSPTGAQPQHF.

The chain employs TRBV6-5 and TRBJ1-1, with D uncertain. Germline lookup yields CDR1 MNHEY and CDR2 SVGAGI. The CDR3 consists of 15 residues. V was cut by 0 bases and J by 1 base, with 9 bases left in between. CDR3 in amino acids: CASSYSLAGNTEAFF. The CDR3 bases are TGTGCCAGCAGTTACTCGCTCGCAGGGAACACTGAAGCTTTCTTT.

V gene TRBV4-1 combines with J gene TRBJ2-5; the D gene is possibly TRBD2 (6 bases). The CDR3 loop spans 16 amino acids. Germline CDR1 MGHRA, CDR2 YSYEKL. The V gene lost 1 base and the J gene lost 2 bases, with 14 bases spanning the gap. CDR3 loop: CASSQVRTRGQETQYF. As DNA, the CDR3 is TGCGCCAGCAGCCAAGTTAGGACTCGGGGGCAAGAGACCCAGTACTTC.